The 19 T cell receptor beta chains reported below all come from one sample, sequenced in a study of CD8 T cells in Susac syndrome. Reverse transcription of roughly 0.45 to 1 ug RNA was performed with random hexamers. MiXCR was run by TCRdb on the immunoSEQ multiplex PCR reads, yielding one entry per CDR3 protein. The profile shows 71,000 or so distinct CDR3 sequences, nearly 96% of them singletons. Sequenced input: CD4+ T cells from PBMCs. These receptors all come from a human donor with multiple sclerosis.

V and J are TRBV3-1 and TRBJ1-1; weak D call: TRBD1 (5 bases). V lost 0 bases to trimming and J lost 11 bases, with 13 bases between them. Germline V lookup: CDR1 LGHDT, CDR2 YNNKEL (reference sequence). This CDR3 region has 13 residues. As DNA, the CDR3 is TGTGCCAGCAGCCAAGACGGGGCGGAAAAGGCTTTCTTT. Amino acids: CASSQDGAEKAFF.

This clonotype was seen a single time. The gene calls are TRBV28 and TRBJ2-7, with 7 bases fitting TRBD2. This CDR3 is built from 14 residues. Germline CDR1 reads MDHEN; CDR2 reads SYDVKM. V was clipped by 6 bases and J by 5 bases; unmatched bases: 10. CDR3 sequence (DNA): TGTGCCAGCAGCGCTATGGGAGGGAAGCACGAGCAGTACTTC. Translation: CASSAMGGKHEQYF.

This chain joins TRBV24-1 and TRBJ2-7; D gene unclear. The CDR3 is made up of 14 amino acids. Germline-derived CDR1 and CDR2 are KGHDR and SFDVKD. V was clipped by 4 bases and J by 3 bases, with 12 bases between them. DNA for the CDR3: TGTGCCACCAGTGACCCGCGGCGCGGCTACGAGCAGTACTTC. The encoded protein is CATSDPRRGYEQYF.

This chain joins TRBV7-8 and TRBJ2-7; the match to TRBD1 covers 10 bases. Germline-derived CDR1 and CDR2 are SGHVS and FQNEAQ. The CDR3 is 14 residues long. Trimming cost V 5 bases and J 3 bases; bases outside gene matches: 4. The CDR3 protein is CASSTGTGVYEQYF. The CDR3 DNA reads as TGTGCCAGCAGCACCGGGACAGGGGTCTACGAGCAGTACTTC.

On this clonotype itself: At one end the junction does not follow the germline gene, possibly because of a read error. J is TRBJ2-5 and V is TRBV7-7; 9 bases line up with TRBD1. The CDR3 is 15 residues long. CDR1 and CDR2 (germline): SSHAT, FNYEAQ (reference sequence). The CDR3 is CASSLAGQGEETQYF. As DNA, the CDR3 is TGTGCTAGCAGCTTGGCGGGACAGGGTGAAGAGACCCAGTACTTC.

V is TRBV6-5 and J is TRBJ2-3, with a weak D call TRBD2 (7 bases). The CDR3 is 17 residues long. Trimming pared 3 bases from V and 0 bases from J, leaving 16 bases between. Looked up from germline, CDR1 is MNHEY and CDR2 is SVGAGI. The CDR3 DNA follows: TGTGCCAGCAGTTATTCCCTGGGAGGGGGAAGCACAGATACGCAGTATTTT. Amino acids: CASSYSLGGGSTDTQYF.

The chain has TRBV7-9 and TRBJ2-1; D remains unclear. This CDR3 contains 13 residues. V lost 5 bases, J lost 9 bases, and 14 bases lay in between. Looked up from germline, CDR1 is SEHNR and CDR2 is FQNEAQ (reference sequence). CDR3 sequence reads: CASSPDGLGEQFF. As DNA, the CDR3 is TGTGCCAGCAGCCCAGACGGCTTAGGTGAGCAGTTCTTC.

V gene TRBV2 combines with J gene TRBJ1-5; tentatively, D is TRBD1 (6 bases). This CDR3 is 12 amino acids long. The V and J ends lost 3 bases and 11 bases respectively, with 11 bases between them. Germline V gene sequence: CDR1 SNHLY, CDR2 FYNNEI. CDR3 protein: CASSELGGAQHF. CDR3 in DNA: TGTGCCAGCAGTGAGTTAGGGGGGGCCCAGCATTTT.

The V call is TRBV12-3 or TRBV12-4, the J call TRBJ1-2; maybe TRBD1 (6 bases). V was cut by 3 bases and J by 3 bases, with 11 bases left in between. The length of the CDR3 is 14 residues. CDR3 nucleotide sequence: TGTGCCAGCAGTTTTACAGGGTTGCACTATGGCTACACCTTC. Amino acids: CASSFTGLHYGYTF.

This chain uses TRBV12-3 or TRBV12-4 with TRBJ1-1; D unclear. Trimming took 8 bases from V and 1 from J, leaving 11 bases between them. The CDR3 is 13 residues long. The CDR3, as DNA: TGTGCCAGCCACGGACCGACGAACACTGAAGCTTTCTTT. Its protein is CASHGPTNTEAFF.

The chain uses TRBV7-2 and TRBJ1-1, with unresolved D. Germline assignment: CDR1 SGHTA and CDR2 FQGNSA. Between the trimmed V and J ends, which lost 1 base and 2 bases, there was a span of 5 bases. The CDR3 extends over 13 amino acids. CDR3 bases: TGTGCCAGCAGCTTAGAGGAAAACACTGAAGCTTTCTTT. It specifies CASSLEENTEAFF.

The CDR3 protein is CASSMGTSGPIEQYF. CDR3 coding DNA: TGTGCCAGTAGTATGGGGACTAGCGGGCCCATCGAGCAGTACTTC. The chain combines TRBV19 with TRBJ2-7, with TRBD2 matching over 12 bases. The CDR3 is 15 residues long. The germline CDR1 and CDR2 sequences are LNHDA and SQIVND (reference sequence). V was clipped by 3 bases and J by 6 bases; unmatched bases: 6.

CDR3 loop: CASSEIRYNEQFF. The CDR3 DNA follows: TGTGCCAGCAGTGAAATCCGCTACAATGAGCAGTTCTTC. V is TRBV2 and J is TRBJ2-1; D gene uncertain. Germline CDR1 and CDR2: SNHLY and FYNNEI. With 2 bases removed from V and 3 bases from J, the gap between germline ends came to 5 bases. This CDR3 has 13 amino acids.

The rearrangement joins TRBV2 to TRBJ2-1, with 8 positions matching TRBD1. This CDR3 spans 13 amino acids. CDR1 and CDR2 from the germline V gene are SNHLY and FYNNEI. With 6 bases clipped from V and 7 bases from J, the junction kept 5 bases outside the gene matches. CDR3 nucleotides: TGTGCCAGCAGCCGGACAGGGTTAAATGAGCAGTTCTTC. Residues: CASSRTGLNEQFF. Filled out from reference TRBV2 and TRBJ2-1, the complete variable domain reads EPEVTQTPSHQVTQMGQEVILRCVPISNHLYFYWYRQILGQKVEFLVSFYNNEISEKSEIFDDQFSVERPDGSNFTLKIRSTKLEDSAMYFCASSRTGLNEQFFGPGTRLTVL.

The gene calls are TRBV29-1 and TRBJ2-7; D unresolved. CDR1 is SQVTM, CDR2 ANQGSEA, per germline. The ends were cut back, 1 base at V and 2 bases at J, with 3 bases in the middle. The CDR3 extends over 11 amino acids. This CDR3 reads CSVEGAYEQYF. In DNA, the CDR3 is TGCAGCGTTGAAGGGGCCTACGAGCAGTACTTC.

This clonotype was picked up one time. The chain employs TRBV7-2 and TRBJ2-3; no firm D call. The CDR3 has 13 amino acids. Trimming removed 5 bases at V and 5 bases at J, with 11 bases between. Germline V gives CDR1 SGHTA, CDR2 FQGNSA. The CDR3 bases are TGTGCCAGCAGCCCGAGACGGAGAGATACGCAGTATTTT. It codes for CASSPRRRDTQYF.

This chain connects TRBV7-2 to TRBJ1-4, with 7 bases matching TRBD1. This CDR3 comprises 15 residues. Per the germline V gene, CDR1 is SGHTA and CDR2 is FQGNSA. Trimming at V came to 4 bases and at J to 7 bases, leaving 9 bases not matched to a gene. The CDR3 here is CASSSPGRGGEKLFF. CDR3 DNA sequence: TGTGCCAGCAGCTCCCCGGGCAGGGGGGGTGAAAAACTGTTTTTT.

The V call is TRBV11-3, the J call TRBJ1-2, with no clear D. Looked up from germline, CDR1 is SGHNT and CDR2 is YENEEA. Trimming pared 1 base from V and 2 bases from J, leaving 14 bases between. This CDR3 contains 16 residues. Here the CDR3 reads CASSLGVGRSNYGYTF. DNA for the CDR3: TGTGCCAGCAGCTTAGGCGTCGGCAGGTCGAACTATGGCTACACCTTC.

The V call is TRBV11-2, the J call TRBJ2-3; 8 bases line up with TRBD2. V trimming: 0 bases; J trimming: 5 bases; junction bases outside the gene matches: 10. The CDR3 runs to 17 residues. Germline lookup yields CDR1 SGHAT and CDR2 FQNNGV. CDR3 protein: CASSLDLIGGAGDTQYF. The CDR3, as DNA: TGTGCCAGCAGCTTAGATCTGATCGGGGGGGCAGGAGATACGCAGTATTTT.